Sequencing of this TCR beta chain was carried out in a study of radiation and T cells in renal cell carcinoma. Broader study findings: Pretreatment tumor biopsies were lacking, so baseline clonotypes are unknown.

As for time point: blood 4 weeks post-SBRT, at nephrectomy. Treatment noted: 15 Gy SBRT to primary tumor, nephrectomy 4 weeks later. Nephrectomy followed 15 Gy stereotactic body radiation by 4 weeks. Worth noting for this clone: The target antigen is unknown.

Generated by immunoSEQ multiplex PCR, the TCRdb table keeps only in-frame clones and is missing some. The sample holds about 170,000 clones; roughly 90% are singletons and the top ten take around 10%. This specimen was blood, taken from a patient whose treatment included radiotherapy and nephrectomy. The source is a woman between 45 and 60 years old with renal cell carcinoma.

The CDR3 spells CASSERAGVETQYF. The CDR3 DNA is TGTGCCAGCAGTGAAAGGGCAGGGGTGGAGACCCAGTACTTC. The gene calls are TRBV6-1 and TRBJ2-5; possible D gene TRBD1, 6 bases. Trimming removed 2 bases from V and 5 bases from J, with 12 bases in between. This CDR3 has 14 amino acids. Germline loops: CDR1 MNHNS, CDR2 SASEGT.